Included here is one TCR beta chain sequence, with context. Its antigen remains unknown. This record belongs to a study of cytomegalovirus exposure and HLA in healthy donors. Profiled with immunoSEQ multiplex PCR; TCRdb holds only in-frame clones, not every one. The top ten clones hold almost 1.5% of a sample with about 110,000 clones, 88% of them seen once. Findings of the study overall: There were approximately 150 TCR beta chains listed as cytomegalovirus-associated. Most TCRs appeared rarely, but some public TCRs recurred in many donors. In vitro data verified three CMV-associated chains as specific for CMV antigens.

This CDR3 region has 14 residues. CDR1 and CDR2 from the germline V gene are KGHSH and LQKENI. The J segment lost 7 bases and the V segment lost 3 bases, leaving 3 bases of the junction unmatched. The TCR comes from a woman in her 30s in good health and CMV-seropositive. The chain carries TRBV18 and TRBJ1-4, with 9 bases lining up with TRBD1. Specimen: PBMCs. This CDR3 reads CASSPGQGTEKLFF. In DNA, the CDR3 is TGTGCCAGCTCACCGGGACAGGGAACTGAAAAACTGTTTTTT. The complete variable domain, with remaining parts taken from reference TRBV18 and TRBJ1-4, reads NAGVMQNPRHLVRRRGQEARLRCSPMKGHSHVYWYRQLPEEGLKFMVYLQKENIIDESGMPKERFSAEFPKEGPSILRIQQVVRGDSAAYFCASSPGQGTEKLFFGSGTQLSVL.